A selection of T cell receptor beta chains follows, all from one sample in a study of beta chain features in type 1 diabetes. The repertoire was sequenced with immunoSEQ multiplex PCR; TCRdb's copy has only in-frame clones and lacks some. The sample consists of around 250,000 clones, roughly 22% of them appearing once. Input material: naive CD4+ T cells from blood. The receptor set was obtained from a woman between 40 and 55 years old with type 1 diabetes. Both conserved end residues are part of each CDR3. Part of the rows lack a size; the others show once, few, many or a class for expanded clones.

v_call clone_size cdr3_aa
TRBV29-1 - CSAGQGAHEQFF
TRBV7-2 few CASSPGLTLKIQYF
TRBV28 - CASSSHRENYGYTF
TRBV6-5 few CASRGEGSYNEQFF
TRBV5-1 - CASSLELAGGNEQFF
TRBV7-9 - CASSLALTPGYGYTF
TRBV5-4 few CASSLGQTGDTQYF
TRBV7-2 - CASKSPRGPYEQYF
TRBV19 - CASGGTGNQPQHF
TRBV6-4 - CASSPGTGGYNEQFF
TRBV9 few CASSVEAIYGDEQFF
TRBV5-1 - CASRRTGVLNTEAFF
TRBV18 - CASSPQDRYGYTF
TRBV9 - CASSVGSGAGQPQHF
TRBV6-6 - CASSPGTGYGSYEQYF
TRBV28 few CASSSSYWTSGKWSNTGELFF
TRBV7-2 - CASSLQRGREETQYF
TRBV28 - CASTPSQGNQPQHF
TRBV27 few CASRRGGPYEQYF
TRBV28 - CASGQNTEAFF
TRBV29-1 few CSVEEGYNEQFF
TRBV25-1 few CASSEGSGRSYNEQFF